This TCR beta chain was sequenced during a study of blood T cell repertoires in COVID-19 (dated by TCRdb to the early 2020s). Regarding the complete study: Samples from collaborators originated in the United States, Italy and Spain and spanned both the acute and convalescent phases of COVID-19. The material from the prospective study consisted of cDNA or gDNA derived from T cells, B-cell-depleted T cells, or PBMCs. The dataset comprised deeply sampled blood TCRbeta repertoires from subjects exposed to, actively infected with, or recovered from COVID-19. The repertoires were released in a freely available public database meant as a resource for research on the immune response to SARS-CoV-2. The samples were drawn from the first 160 participants of the ongoing ImmuneRACE study and from some 1,300 subjects provided by 6 global collaborators. The sample metadata nearly always contained a de-identified subject ID, COVID-19 status, age in years and sex. Where available, HLA class I and class II types were obtained from metadata supplied by the sample provider rather than from assay-based typing. What the work shows at the level of the full study, not this receptor alone: Clinical and demographic metadata were provided uncurated, with the amount varying by source and participant.

TCRbeta CDR3 regions were amplified from genomic DNA using the immunoSEQ Assay, a bias-controlled multiplex PCR. On the study's bioinformatics: Nucleated cell counts per sample were estimated from amplification of reference gene primers within the assay. To quantify the absolute abundance of each unique TCRbeta CDR3 rearrangement, sequence reads were collapsed and filtered. For each sample, productive Simpson clonality was calculated as the square root of Simpson's diversity index over productive rearrangements. In its TCRdb copy, this immuneACCESS table keeps in-frame sequences only and misses some clones. Where compared with another copy, unresolved V genes explain less than half of these, and the others have no known cause. For V, J and clone size, that table is used; D and trimming come from the DNA. Across this sample there are over 11,000 clones, with about 91% seen only once. Roughly 5.4% of the sample is in the top ten clones.

CDR1 and CDR2, looked up from the germline V gene, are SGHRS and YFSETQ. The junction shows trimming of 7 bases on V and 5 bases on J, and the gene matches do not reach 15 bases of it. The cysteine opens and the phenylalanine closes a CDR3 of 16 amino acids. CDR3 DNA only is kept here, 48 bases in frame from base 1. Each collaborating institution followed its own protocols to collect whole blood in K2EDTA tubes. For TCRbeta analysis, collaborator samples were shipped as frozen whole blood, as isolated PBMCs, or as DNA extracted from either sample type. Of note for this clone: This clone's antigen is unknown. Per-base quality was not reported, and no clone a single base away is much larger than it.

The V and J segments used are TRBV5-1 and TRBJ2-5, and TRBD2 aligns with 9 junction nucleotides. The source material was peripheral blood. The origin of this receptor is a human donor in a cohort sampled during active COVID-19. The CDR3 loop reads CASGSSGKTTGETQYF. The bases read TGCGCCAGCGGTTCTAGCGGGAAAACCACAGGGGAGACCCAGTACTTC.